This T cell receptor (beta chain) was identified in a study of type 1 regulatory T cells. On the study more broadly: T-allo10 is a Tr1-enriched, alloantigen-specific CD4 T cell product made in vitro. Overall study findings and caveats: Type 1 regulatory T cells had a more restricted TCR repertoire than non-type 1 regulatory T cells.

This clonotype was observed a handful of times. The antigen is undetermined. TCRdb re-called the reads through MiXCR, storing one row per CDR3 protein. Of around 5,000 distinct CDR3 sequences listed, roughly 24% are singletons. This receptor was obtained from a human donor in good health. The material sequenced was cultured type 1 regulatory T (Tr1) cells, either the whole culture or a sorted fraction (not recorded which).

For the CDR3, the DNA is TGTGCCAGTAGTGGGGGACGGTTGAACACTGAAGCTTTCTTT. Translating it yields CASSGGRLNTEAFF. This chain links TRBV19 with TRBJ1-1, with a possible D match to TRBD1 (5 bases). Trimming shortened V by 5 bases and J by 0 bases, and 10 bases separated the two germline ends. The CDR3 covers 14 residues. From germline, CDR1 is LNHDA and CDR2 SQIVND (reference sequence). The entire variable domain, with the rest obtained from reference TRBV19 and TRBJ1-1, is as follows: DGGITQSPKYLFRKEGQNVTLSCEQNLNHDAMYWYRQDPGQGLRLIYYSQIVNDFQKGDIAEGYSVSREKKESFPLTVTSAQKNPTAFYLCASSGGRLNTEAFFGQGTRLTVV.